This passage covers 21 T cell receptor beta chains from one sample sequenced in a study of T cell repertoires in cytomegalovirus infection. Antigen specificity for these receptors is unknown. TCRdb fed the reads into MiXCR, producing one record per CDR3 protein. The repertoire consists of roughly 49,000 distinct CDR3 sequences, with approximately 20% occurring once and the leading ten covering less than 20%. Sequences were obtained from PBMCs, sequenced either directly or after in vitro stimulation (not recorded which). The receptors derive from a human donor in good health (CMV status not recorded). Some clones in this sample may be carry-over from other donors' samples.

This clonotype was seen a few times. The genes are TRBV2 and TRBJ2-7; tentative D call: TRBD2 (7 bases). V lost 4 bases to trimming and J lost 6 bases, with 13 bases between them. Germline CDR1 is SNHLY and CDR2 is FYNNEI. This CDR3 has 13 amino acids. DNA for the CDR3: TGTGCCAGCAGTGCCCAGGGGAGGGCCGAGCAGTACTTC. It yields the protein CASSAQGRAEQYF.

CDR3 region: CAGKTQGPTEAFF. The CDR3 DNA is TGTGCCGGAAAGACCCAGGGCCCCACTGAAGCTTTCTTT. The chain joins TRBV6-1 to TRBJ1-1; D might be TRBD1 (5 bases). The V and J ends lost 11 bases and 4 bases respectively, with 17 bases between them. Germline V gene data show CDR1 as MNHNS and CDR2 as SASEGT. CDR3 length equals 13 residues.

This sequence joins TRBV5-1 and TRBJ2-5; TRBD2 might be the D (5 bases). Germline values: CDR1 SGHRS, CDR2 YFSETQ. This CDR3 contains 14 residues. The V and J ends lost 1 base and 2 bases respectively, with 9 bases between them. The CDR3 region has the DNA TGCGCCAGCAGCTTGATCCCGGGGCAAGAGACCCAGTACTTC. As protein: CASSLIPGQETQYF.

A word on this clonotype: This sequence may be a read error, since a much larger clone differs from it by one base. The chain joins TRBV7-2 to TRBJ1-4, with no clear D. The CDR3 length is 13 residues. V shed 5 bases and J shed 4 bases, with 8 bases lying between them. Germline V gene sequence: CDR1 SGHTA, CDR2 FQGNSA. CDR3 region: CASSVGYNEKLFF. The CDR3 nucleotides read TGTGCCAGCAGCGTAGGGTATAATGAAAAACTGTTTTTT.

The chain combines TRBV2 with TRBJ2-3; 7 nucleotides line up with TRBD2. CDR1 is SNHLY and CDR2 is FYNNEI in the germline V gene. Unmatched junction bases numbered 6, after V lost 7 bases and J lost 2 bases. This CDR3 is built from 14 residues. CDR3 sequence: CASKTSVSTDTQYF. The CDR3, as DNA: TGTGCCAGCAAAACTAGCGTCTCCACAGATACGCAGTATTTT.

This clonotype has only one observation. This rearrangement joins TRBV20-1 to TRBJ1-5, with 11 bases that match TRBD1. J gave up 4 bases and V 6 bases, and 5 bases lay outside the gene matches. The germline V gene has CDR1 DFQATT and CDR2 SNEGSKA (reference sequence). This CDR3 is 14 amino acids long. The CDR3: CSARRDRGNQPQHF. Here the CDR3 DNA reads TGCAGTGCCCGACGGGACAGGGGGAATCAGCCCCAGCATTTT.

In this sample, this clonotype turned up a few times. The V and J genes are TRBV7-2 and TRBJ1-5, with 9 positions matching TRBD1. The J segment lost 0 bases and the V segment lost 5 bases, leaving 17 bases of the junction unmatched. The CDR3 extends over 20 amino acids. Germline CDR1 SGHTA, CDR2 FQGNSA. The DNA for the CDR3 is TGTGCCAGCAGCACGCGGAGTGGACAGGGGCCGATTTATAGCAATCAGCCCCAGCATTTT. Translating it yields CASSTRSGQGPIYSNQPQHF.

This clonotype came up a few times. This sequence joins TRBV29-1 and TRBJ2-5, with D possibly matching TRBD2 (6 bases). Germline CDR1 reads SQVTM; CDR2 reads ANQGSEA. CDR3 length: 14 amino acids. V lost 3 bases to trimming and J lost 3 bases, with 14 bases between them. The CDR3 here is CSVDLAWGEETQYF. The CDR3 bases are TGCAGCGTTGATCTAGCGTGGGGGGAAGAGACCCAGTACTTC. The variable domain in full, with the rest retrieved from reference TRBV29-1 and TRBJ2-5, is SAVISQKPSRDICQRGTSLTIQCQVDSQVTMMFWYRQQPGQSLTLIATANQGSEATYESGFVIDKFPISRPNLTFSTLTVSNMSPEDSSIYLCSVDLAWGEETQYFGPGTRLLVL.

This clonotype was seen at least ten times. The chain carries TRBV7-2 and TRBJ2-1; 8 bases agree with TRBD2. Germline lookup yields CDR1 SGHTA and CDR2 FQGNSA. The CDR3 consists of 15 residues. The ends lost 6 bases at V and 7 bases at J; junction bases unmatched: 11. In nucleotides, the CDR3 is TGTGCCAGCAGTTGGGCGGGAGGCGGGAGAAATGAGCAGTTCTTC. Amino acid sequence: CASSWAGGGRNEQFF.

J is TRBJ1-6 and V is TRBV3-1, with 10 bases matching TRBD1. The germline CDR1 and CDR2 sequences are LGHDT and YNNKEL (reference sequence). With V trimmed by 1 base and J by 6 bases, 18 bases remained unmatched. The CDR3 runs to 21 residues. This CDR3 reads CASSQGGEWDRGPWVNSPLHF. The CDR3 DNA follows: TGTGCCAGCAGCCAAGGTGGTGAATGGGACAGGGGACCTTGGGTTAATTCACCCCTCCACTTT.

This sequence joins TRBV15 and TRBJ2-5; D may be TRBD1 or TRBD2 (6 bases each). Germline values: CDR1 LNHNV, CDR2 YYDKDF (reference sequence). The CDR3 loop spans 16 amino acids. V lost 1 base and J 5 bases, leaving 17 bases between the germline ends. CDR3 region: CATSRGIPGAGETQYF. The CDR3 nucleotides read TGTGCCACCAGCAGAGGAATCCCGGGGGCAGGGGAGACCCAGTACTTC.

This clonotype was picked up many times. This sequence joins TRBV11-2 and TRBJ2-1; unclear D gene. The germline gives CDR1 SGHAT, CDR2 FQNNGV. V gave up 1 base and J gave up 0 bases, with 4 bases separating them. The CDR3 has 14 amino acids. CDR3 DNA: TGTGCCAGCAGCTTAGGGAGCTCCTACAATGAGCAGTTCTTC. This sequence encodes CASSLGSSYNEQFF.

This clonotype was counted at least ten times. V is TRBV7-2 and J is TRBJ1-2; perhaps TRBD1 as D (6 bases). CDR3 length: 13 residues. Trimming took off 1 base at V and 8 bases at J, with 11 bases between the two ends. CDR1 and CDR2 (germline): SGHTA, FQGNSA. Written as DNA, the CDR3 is TGTGCCAGCAGCTTAGGTACGGGACAAGGCTACACCTTC. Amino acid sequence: CASSLGTGQGYTF.

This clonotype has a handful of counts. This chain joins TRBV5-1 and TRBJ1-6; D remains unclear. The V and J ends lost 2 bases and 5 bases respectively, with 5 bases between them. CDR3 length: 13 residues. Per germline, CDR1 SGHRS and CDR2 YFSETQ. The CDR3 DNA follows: TGCGCCAGCAGCTTCGAGGATAATTCACCCCTCCACTTT. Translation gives CASSFEDNSPLHF.

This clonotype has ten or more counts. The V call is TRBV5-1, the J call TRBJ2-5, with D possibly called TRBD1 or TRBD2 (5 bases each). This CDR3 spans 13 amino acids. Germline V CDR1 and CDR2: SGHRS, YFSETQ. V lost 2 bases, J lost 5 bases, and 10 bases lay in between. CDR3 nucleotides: TGCGCCAGCAGCTTTGGGACCGAGGAGACCCAGTACTTC. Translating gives CASSFGTEETQYF.

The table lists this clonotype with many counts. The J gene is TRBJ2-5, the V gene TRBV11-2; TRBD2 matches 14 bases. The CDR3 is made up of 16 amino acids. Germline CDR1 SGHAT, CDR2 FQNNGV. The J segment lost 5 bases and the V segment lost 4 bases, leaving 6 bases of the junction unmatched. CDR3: CASSWGLAGVHETQYF. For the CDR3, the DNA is TGTGCCAGCAGCTGGGGACTAGCGGGAGTTCACGAGACCCAGTACTTC.

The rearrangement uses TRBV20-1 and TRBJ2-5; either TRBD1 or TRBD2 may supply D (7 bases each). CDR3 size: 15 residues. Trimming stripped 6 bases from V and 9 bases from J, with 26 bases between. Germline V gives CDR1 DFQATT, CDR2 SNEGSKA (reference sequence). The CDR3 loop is CSAQGGASGGGAQYF. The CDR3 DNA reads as TGCAGTGCGCAGGGGGGGGCTAGCGGAGGTGGGGCCCAGTACTTC.

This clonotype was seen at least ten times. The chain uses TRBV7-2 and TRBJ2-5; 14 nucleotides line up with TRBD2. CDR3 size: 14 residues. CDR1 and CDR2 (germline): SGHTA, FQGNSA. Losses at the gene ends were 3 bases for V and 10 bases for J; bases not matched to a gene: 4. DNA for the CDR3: TGTGCCAGCAGCTTCCTCGGGACTAGCGGGGGCCAGTACTTC. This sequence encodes CASSFLGTSGGQYF. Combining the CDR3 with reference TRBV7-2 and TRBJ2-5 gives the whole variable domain GAGVSQSPSNKVTEKGKDVELRCDPISGHTALYWYRQSLGQGLEFLIYFQGNSAPDKSGLPSDRFSAERTGGSVSTLTIQRTQQEDSAVYLCASSFLGTSGGQYFGPGTRLLVL.

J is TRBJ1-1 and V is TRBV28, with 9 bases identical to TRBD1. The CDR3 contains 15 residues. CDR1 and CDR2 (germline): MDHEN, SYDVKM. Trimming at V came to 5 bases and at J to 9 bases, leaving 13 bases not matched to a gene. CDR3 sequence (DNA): TGTGCCAGCAGTCCACCGGACAGGGGCAAGTTGAAAGCTTTCTTT. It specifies CASSPPDRGKLKAFF.

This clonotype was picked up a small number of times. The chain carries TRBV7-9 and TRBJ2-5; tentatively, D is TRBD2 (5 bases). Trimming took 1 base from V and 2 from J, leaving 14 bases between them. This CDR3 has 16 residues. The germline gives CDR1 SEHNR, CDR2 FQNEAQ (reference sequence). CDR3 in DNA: TGTGCCAGCAGCTTAGAACTAGTCACCCTACAAGAGACCCAGTACTTC. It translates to CASSLELVTLQETQYF.

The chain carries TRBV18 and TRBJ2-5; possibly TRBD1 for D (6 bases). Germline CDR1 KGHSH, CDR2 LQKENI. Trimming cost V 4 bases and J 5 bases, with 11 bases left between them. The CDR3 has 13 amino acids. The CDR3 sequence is CASSQDRWETQYF. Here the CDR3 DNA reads TGTGCCAGCTCACAGGACAGATGGGAGACCCAGTACTTC.